One and the same sample provided the 10 T cell receptor beta chains below, sequenced in a study of T cells after yellow fever vaccination. TCRdb reprocessed the 5' RACE reads via MiXCR and lists one record per CDR3 protein. The repertoire has 25,000 to 30,000 distinct CDR3 sequences, 5.5% to 8% of them found once; the top ten carry roughly 25%. This material consisted of PBMCs, either bulk or a sorted T-cell subset (CD4+, CD8+, memory, or dextramer-sorted; not recorded which), taken on the day of the yellow fever booster vaccination. The receptors here all came from a man aged 25 to 45 who received the YFV17D yellow fever vaccine.

This clonotype was seen repeatedly, ten times or more. CDR3 protein: CATSYMGGYTF. In nucleotides, the CDR3 is TGTGCCACCAGTTACATGGGCGGCTACACCTTC. The chain has TRBV24-1 and TRBJ1-2, with unresolved D. Deletions cut 6 bases from V and 8 bases from J, with 9 bases between. The V gene's germline CDR1 is KGHDR and CDR2 SFDVKD. The CDR3 runs to 11 residues.

With respect to this clonotype: This may be a read error: a much more frequent sequence differs by one nucleotide. The V call is TRBV7-3, the J call TRBJ2-3; D remains unclear. Germline V gene lookup returns CDR1 SGHTA and CDR2 FQGTGA. V lost 0 bases and J lost 9, with 4 bases in between. The CDR3 has 11 residues. The CDR3: CASSLTGTQYF. The CDR3 DNA sequence: TGTGCCAGCAGCTTAACGGGCACGCAGTATTTT. The full variable domain, with the rest looked up from reference TRBV7-3 and TRBJ2-3, is GAGVSQTPSNKVTEKGKYVELRCDPISGHTALYWYRQSLGQGPEFLIYFQGTGAADDSGLPNDRFFAVRPEGSVSTLKIQRTERGDSAVYLCASSLTGTQYFGPGTRLTVL.

This clonotype was detected ten times or more. The chain recombines TRBV14 with TRBJ2-3; a possible D gene is TRBD1 (5 bases). Trimming cost V 6 bases and J 4 bases, with 14 bases left between them. The CDR3 is made up of 14 amino acids. CDR1 and CDR2 from the germline V gene are SGHDN and FVKESK. In DNA form, the CDR3 reads TGTGCCAGCAGGGCAGGGTCCAGCGCAGATACGCAGTATTTT. Its protein is CASRAGSSADTQYF.

This clonotype was observed at least ten times. This chain uses TRBV7-2 with TRBJ2-5; D is unresolved. The germline CDR1 and CDR2 sequences are SGHTA and FQGNSA. Trimming took off 5 bases at V and 5 bases at J, with 15 bases between the two ends. The CDR3 totals 14 residues. This CDR3 reads CASSAESWQETQYF. CDR3 coding DNA: TGTGCCAGCAGCGCAGAATCCTGGCAGGAGACCCAGTACTTC.

The gene calls are TRBV20-1 and TRBJ2-1; TRBD2 aligns across 9 bases. V trimming: 6 bases; J trimming: 9 bases; junction bases outside the gene matches: 12. The CDR3 is 14 amino acids. Germline loops: CDR1 DFQATT, CDR2 SNEGSKA (reference sequence). The CDR3 nucleotides are TGCAGTGCAAACCCGGGACTAGCTAGGGGTGAGCAGTTCTTC. Amino acids: CSANPGLARGEQFF.

This clonotype was counted at least ten times. This rearrangement joins TRBV19 to TRBJ2-2, with D perhaps assigned TRBD1 or TRBD2 (5 bases each). Per the germline V gene, CDR1 is LNHDA and CDR2 is SQIVND (reference sequence). Trimming cost V 9 bases and J 0 bases, with 14 bases left between them. This CDR3 spans 15 amino acids. The CDR3 coding sequence is TGTGCCAGCCAAACGGGACCCACGAACACCGGGGAGCTGTTTTTT. Its translation: CASQTGPTNTGELFF.

This clonotype occurred many times. This rearrangement joins TRBV2 to TRBJ2-5; 8 bases map to TRBD1. The CDR3 is 14 amino acids. Germline V gene data show CDR1 as SNHLY and CDR2 as FYNNEI. V lost 8 bases to trimming and J lost 3 bases; unmatched junction nucleotides: 8. The CDR3 protein is CASGRAGGEETQYF. CDR3 DNA: TGTGCCAGCGGGAGAGCAGGGGGCGAAGAGACCCAGTACTTC.

This chain connects TRBV5-1 to TRBJ2-4; 8 bases are shared with TRBD2. V trimming: 4 bases; J trimming: 2 bases; junction bases outside the gene matches: 14. Looked up from germline, CDR1 is SGHRS and CDR2 is YFSETQ. The CDR3 extends over 18 amino acids. CDR3 loop: CASSPGGGGASTKNIQYF. The CDR3 bases are TGCGCCAGCAGCCCGGGGGGGGGAGGCGCCTCTACCAAAAACATTCAGTACTTC.

This clonotype was observed at least ten times. The V call is TRBV6-2 or TRBV6-3, the J call TRBJ2-2, with D possibly being TRBD1 or TRBD2 (5 bases each). The V end was cut by 1 base, the J end by 6 bases, with 15 bases between. The CDR3 is 16 amino acids. Germline V gene data show CDR1 as MNHEY and CDR2 as SVGEGT. In nucleotides, the CDR3 is TGTGCCAGCAGTTACTGGGCAGGGAGCGGCGCCGGGGAGCTGTTTTTT. It yields the protein CASSYWAGSGAGELFF.

V is TRBV10-3 and J is TRBJ2-1; D may be TRBD2 (6 bases). Germline V gives CDR1 ENHRY, CDR2 SYGVKD. The germline V and J ends were trimmed by 4 bases and 3 bases, with 28 bases remaining between them. There are 20 residues in the CDR3. This chain's CDR3 is CAISGSPSDAGRSHYNEQFF. CDR3 coding DNA: TGTGCCATCAGTGGGAGCCCAAGCGATGCGGGGAGATCTCACTACAATGAGCAGTTCTTC.